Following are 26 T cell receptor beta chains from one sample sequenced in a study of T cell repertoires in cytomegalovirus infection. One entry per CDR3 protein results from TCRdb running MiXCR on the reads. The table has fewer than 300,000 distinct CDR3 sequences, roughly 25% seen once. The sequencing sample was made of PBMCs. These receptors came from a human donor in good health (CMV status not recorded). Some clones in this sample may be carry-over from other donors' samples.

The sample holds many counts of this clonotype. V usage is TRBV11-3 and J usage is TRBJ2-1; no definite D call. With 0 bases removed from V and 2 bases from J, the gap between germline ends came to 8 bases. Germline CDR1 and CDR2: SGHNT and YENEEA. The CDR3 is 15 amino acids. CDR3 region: CASSLEPGPYNEQFF. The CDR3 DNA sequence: TGTGCCAGCAGCTTAGAGCCCGGGCCCTACAATGAGCAGTTCTTC. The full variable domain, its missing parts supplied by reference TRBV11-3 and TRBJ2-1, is EAGVVQSPRYKIIEKKQPVAFWCNPISGHNTLYWYLQNLGQGPELLIRYENEEAVDDSQLPKDRFSAERLKGVDSTLKIQPAELGDSAVYLCASSLEPGPYNEQFFGPGTRLTVL.

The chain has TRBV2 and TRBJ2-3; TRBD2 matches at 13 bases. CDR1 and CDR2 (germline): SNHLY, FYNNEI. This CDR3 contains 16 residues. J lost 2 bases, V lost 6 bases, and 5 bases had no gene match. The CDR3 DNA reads TGTGCCAGCAGCCGGGGACTAGCGGGGAACACAGATACGCAGTATTTT. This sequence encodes CASSRGLAGNTDTQYF. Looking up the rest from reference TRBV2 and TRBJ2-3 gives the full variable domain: EPEVTQTPSHQVTQMGQEVILRCVPISNHLYFYWYRQILGQKVEFLVSFYNNEISEKSEIFDDQFSVERPDGSNFTLKIRSTKLEDSAMYFCASSRGLAGNTDTQYFGPGTRLTVL.

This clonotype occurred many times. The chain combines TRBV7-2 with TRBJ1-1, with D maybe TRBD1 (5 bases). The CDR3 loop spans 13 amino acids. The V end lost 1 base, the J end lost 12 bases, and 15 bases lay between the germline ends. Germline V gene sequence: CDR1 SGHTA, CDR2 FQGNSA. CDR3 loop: CASSLDPGRDSFF. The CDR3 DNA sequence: TGTGCCAGCAGCTTAGATCCAGGGCGTGATTCTTTCTTT.

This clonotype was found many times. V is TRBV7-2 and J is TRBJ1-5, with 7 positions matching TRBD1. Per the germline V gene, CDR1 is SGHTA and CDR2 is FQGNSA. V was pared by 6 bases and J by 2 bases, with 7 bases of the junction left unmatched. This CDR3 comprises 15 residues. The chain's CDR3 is CASSSGTVGNQPQHF. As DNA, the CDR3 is TGTGCCAGCAGTTCCGGGACAGTGGGCAATCAGCCCCAGCATTTT.

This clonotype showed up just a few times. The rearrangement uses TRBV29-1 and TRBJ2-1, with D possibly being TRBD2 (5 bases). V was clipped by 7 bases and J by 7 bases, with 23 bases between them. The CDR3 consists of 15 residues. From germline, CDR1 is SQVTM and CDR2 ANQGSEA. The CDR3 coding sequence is TGCAGCGCGCCCCGAGGGTCCAACACAAGGAATGAGCAGTTCTTC. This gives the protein CSAPRGSNTRNEQFF.

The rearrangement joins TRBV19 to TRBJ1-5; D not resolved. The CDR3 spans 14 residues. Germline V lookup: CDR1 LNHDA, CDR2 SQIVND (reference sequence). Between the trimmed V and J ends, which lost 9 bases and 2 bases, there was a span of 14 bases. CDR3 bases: TGTGCCAGGCACCAGGACTCGGGCAATCAGCCCCAGCATTTT. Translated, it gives CARHQDSGNQPQHF.

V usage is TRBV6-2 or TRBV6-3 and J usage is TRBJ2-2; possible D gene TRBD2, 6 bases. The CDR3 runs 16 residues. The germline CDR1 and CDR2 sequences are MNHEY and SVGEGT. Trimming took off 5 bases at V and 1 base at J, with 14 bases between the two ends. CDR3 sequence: CASSPGVAVNTGELFF. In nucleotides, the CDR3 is TGTGCCAGCAGTCCCGGAGTAGCGGTGAACACCGGGGAGCTGTTTTTT.

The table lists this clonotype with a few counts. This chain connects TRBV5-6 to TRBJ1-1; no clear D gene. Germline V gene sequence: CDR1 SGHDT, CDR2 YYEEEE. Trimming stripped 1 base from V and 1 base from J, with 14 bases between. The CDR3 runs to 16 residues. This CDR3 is CASSLYVTAKNTEAFF. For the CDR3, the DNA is TGTGCCAGCAGCTTGTACGTAACAGCGAAGAACACTGAAGCTTTCTTT.

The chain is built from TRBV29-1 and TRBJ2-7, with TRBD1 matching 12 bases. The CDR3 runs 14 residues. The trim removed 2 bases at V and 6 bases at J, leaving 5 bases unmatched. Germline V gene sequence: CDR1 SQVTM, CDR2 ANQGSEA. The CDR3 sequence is CSVEPGTGGFEQYF. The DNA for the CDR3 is TGCAGCGTTGAACCCGGGACAGGGGGCTTCGAGCAGTACTTC.

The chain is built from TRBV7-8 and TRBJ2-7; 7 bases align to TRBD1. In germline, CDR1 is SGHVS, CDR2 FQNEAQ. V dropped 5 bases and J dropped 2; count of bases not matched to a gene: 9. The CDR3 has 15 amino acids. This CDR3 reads CASSPRDSLAYEQYF. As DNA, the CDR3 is TGTGCCAGCAGCCCGAGGGACAGTTTAGCCTACGAGCAGTACTTC.

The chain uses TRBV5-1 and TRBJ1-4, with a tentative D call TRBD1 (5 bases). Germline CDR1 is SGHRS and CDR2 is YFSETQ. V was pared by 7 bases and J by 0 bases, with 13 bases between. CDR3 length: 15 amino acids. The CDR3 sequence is CASGMGVATNEKLFF. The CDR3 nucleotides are TGCGCCAGCGGAATGGGGGTTGCAACTAATGAAAAACTGTTTTTT.

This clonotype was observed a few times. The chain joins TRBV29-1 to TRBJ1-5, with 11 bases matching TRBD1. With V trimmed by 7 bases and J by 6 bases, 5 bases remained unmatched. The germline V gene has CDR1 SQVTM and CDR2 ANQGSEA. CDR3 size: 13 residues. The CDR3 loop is CSAGTGGGQPQHF. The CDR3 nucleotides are TGCAGCGCCGGGACAGGGGGAGGTCAGCCCCAGCATTTT.

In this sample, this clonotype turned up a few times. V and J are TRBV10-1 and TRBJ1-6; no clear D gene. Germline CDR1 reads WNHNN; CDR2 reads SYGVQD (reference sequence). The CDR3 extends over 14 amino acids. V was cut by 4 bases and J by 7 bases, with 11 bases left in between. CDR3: CASSGGQANSPLHF. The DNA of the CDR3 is TGCGCCAGCAGTGGAGGTCAGGCCAATTCACCCCTCCACTTT.

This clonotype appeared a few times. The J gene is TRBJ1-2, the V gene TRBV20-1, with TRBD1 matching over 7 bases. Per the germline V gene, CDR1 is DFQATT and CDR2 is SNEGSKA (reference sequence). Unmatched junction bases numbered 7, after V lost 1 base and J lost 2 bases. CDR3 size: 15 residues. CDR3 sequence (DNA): TGCAGTGCTAGAGTTTTCAGGGGGGGCAACTATGGCTACACCTTC. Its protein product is CSARVFRGGNYGYTF.

CDR3: CSARDRSLGWNTGELFF. CDR3 nucleotide sequence: TGCAGTGCTAGAGACAGGTCGCTCGGCTGGAACACCGGGGAGCTGTTTTTT. The chain carries TRBV20-1 and TRBJ2-2; no definite D call. The germline V gene has CDR1 DFQATT and CDR2 SNEGSKA (reference sequence). The V end lost 0 bases, the J end lost 1 base, and 15 bases lay between the germline ends. The CDR3 extends over 17 amino acids.

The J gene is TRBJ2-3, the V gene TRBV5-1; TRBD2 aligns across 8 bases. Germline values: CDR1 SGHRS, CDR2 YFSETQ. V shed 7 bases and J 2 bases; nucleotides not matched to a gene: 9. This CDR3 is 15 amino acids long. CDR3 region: CASWQTSVITDTQYF. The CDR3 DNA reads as TGCGCCAGCTGGCAGACTAGCGTTATCACAGATACGCAGTATTTT.

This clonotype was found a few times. The CDR3 protein is CASSSYSRTGGEAFF. The CDR3, as DNA: TGTGCCAGTAGTTCATATTCTCGGACAGGGGGTGAAGCTTTCTTT. This chain joins TRBV19 and TRBJ1-1, with TRBD1 matching 10 bases. CDR1 LNHDA and CDR2 SQIVND come from the germline V gene (reference sequence). The ends lost 5 bases at V and 7 bases at J; junction bases unmatched: 10. The CDR3 contains 15 residues.

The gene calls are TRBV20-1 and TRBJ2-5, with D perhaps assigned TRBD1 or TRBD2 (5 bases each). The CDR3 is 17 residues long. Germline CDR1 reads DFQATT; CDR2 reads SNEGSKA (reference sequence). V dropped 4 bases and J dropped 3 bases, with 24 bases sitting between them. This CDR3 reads CSAKQAGTLNTKETQYF. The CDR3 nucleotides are TGCAGTGCTAAACAAGCCGGGACCCTCAACACAAAAGAGACCCAGTACTTC.

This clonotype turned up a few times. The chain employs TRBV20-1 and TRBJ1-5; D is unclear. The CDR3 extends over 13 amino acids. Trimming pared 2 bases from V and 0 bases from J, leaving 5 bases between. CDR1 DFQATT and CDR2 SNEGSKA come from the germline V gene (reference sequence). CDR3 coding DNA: TGCAGTGCTAGACTGGGTAGCAATCAGCCCCAGCATTTT. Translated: CSARLGSNQPQHF.

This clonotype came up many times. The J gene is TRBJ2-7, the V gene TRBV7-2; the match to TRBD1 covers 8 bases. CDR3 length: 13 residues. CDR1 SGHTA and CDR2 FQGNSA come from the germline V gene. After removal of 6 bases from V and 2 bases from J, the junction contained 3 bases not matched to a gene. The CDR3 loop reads CASSSQGAYEQYF. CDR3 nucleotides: TGTGCCAGCAGTTCACAGGGGGCCTACGAGCAGTACTTC.

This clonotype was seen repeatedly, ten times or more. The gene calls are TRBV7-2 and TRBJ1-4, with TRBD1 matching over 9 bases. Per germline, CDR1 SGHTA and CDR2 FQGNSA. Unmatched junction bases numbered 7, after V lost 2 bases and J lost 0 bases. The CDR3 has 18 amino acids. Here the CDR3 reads CASSLRYRGQTTNEKLFF. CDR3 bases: TGTGCCAGCAGCTTACGGTACAGGGGGCAGACAACTAATGAAAAACTGTTTTTT.

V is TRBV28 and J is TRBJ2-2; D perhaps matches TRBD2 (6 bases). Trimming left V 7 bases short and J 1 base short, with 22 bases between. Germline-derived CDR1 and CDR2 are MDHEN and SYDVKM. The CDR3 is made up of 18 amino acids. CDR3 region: CASTDTLGGSQNTGELFF. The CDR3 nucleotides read TGTGCCAGCACCGATACTTTGGGGGGTAGTCAGAACACCGGGGAGCTGTTTTTT.

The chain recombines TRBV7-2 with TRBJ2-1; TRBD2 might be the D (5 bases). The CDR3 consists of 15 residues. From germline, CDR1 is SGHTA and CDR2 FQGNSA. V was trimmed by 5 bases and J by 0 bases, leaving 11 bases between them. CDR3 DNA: TGTGCCAGCAGCACGGACTTCTACTCCTACAATGAGCAGTTCTTC. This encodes CASSTDFYSYNEQFF.

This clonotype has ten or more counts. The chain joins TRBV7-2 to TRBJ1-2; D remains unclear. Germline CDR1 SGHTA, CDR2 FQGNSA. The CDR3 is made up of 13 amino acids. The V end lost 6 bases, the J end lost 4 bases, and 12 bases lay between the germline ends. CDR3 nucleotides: TGTGCCAGCAGGGGTTCACCCGGCTATGGCTACACCTTC. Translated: CASRGSPGYGYTF.

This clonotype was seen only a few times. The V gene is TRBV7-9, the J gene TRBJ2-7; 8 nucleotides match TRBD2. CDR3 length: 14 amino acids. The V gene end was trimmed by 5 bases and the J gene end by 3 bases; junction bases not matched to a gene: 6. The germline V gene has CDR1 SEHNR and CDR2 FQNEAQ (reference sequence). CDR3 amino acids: CASSEAGADYEQYF. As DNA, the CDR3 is TGTGCCAGCAGCGAAGCGGGGGCCGACTACGAGCAGTACTTC.

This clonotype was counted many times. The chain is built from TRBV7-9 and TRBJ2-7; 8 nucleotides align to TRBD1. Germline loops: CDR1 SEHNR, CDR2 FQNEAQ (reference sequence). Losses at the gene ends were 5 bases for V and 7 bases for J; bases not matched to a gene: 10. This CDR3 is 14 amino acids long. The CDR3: CASSQAGTGKEQYF. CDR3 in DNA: TGTGCCAGCAGCCAGGCCGGGACAGGCAAAGAGCAGTACTTC.